The 16 T cell receptor beta chains reported below all come from one sample, sequenced in a study of shared clonotypes between healthy human individuals. Generated by immunoSEQ multiplex PCR, the TCRdb table keeps only in-frame clones and is missing some. The sample holds some 2.4 million clones, approximately 93% seen once. The source material was naive CD4+ T cells from PBMCs. Subset defined: CD45RA+ positively selected. Source of these receptors: a man aged 18 to 30 in good health. Some clones in this sample may be carry-over from other donors' samples.

The gene calls are TRBV2 and TRBJ2-1, with D perhaps matching TRBD2 (5 bases). This CDR3 spans 15 amino acids. V was pared by 3 bases and J by 6 bases, with 15 bases between. CDR1 is SNHLY and CDR2 is FYNNEI in the germline V gene. In DNA, the CDR3 is TGTGCCAGCAGTGATGGCTCCGGAGGAGGCAATGAGCAGTTCTTC. This gives the protein CASSDGSGGGNEQFF. The full variable domain, completed using reference TRBV2 and TRBJ2-1, is EPEVTQTPSHQVTQMGQEVILRCVPISNHLYFYWYRQILGQKVEFLVSFYNNEISEKSEIFDDQFSVERPDGSNFTLKIRSTKLEDSAMYFCASSDGSGGGNEQFFGPGTRLTVL.

The rearrangement links TRBV6-5 to TRBJ2-7; D could derive from TRBD1 or TRBD2 (5 bases each). Germline V CDR1 and CDR2: MNHEY, SVGAGI. V was cut by 4 bases and J by 10 bases, with 11 bases left in between. CDR3 size: 11 residues. CDR3 protein: CASSWDGGQYF. In nucleotides, the CDR3 is TGTGCCAGCAGTTGGGACGGTGGACAGTACTTC.

This clone occurred a few times. The same CDR3 can be traced to other DNA sequences in this sample. This sequence joins TRBV5-1 and TRBJ2-5, with D perhaps TRBD1 (7 bases). The CDR3 extends over 13 amino acids. Trimming shortened V by 2 bases and J by 5 bases, and 10 bases separated the two germline ends. From germline, CDR1 is SGHRS and CDR2 YFSETQ. This CDR3 is CASSLQGRETQYF. The CDR3 nucleotides read TGCGCCAGCAGCTTACAGGGGAGGGAGACCCAGTACTTC.

The chain links TRBV5-1 to TRBJ2-1, with D possibly matching TRBD2 (5 bases). Germline values: CDR1 SGHRS, CDR2 YFSETQ. The CDR3 totals 18 residues. V was pared by 2 bases and J by 0 bases, with 18 bases between. The CDR3 here is CASSFLPPTGSSYNEQFF. CDR3 sequence (DNA): TGCGCCAGCAGCTTTTTGCCACCGACTGGGAGCTCCTACAATGAGCAGTTCTTC.

The genes are TRBV27 and TRBJ2-5; unclear D gene. Near its end, the DNA agrees better with TRBJ2-7, so the J call may be wrong. This CDR3 has 12 amino acids. CDR1 MNHEY and CDR2 SMNVEV come from the germline V gene (reference sequence). CDR3 sequence (DNA): TGTGCCAGCAGCTCCGAGCGCTACGAGCAGTACTTC. Translated, it gives CASSSERYEQYF.

The V and J genes are TRBV28 and TRBJ1-2, with TRBD1 identical over 7 bases. The trim removed 4 bases at V and 8 bases at J, leaving 10 bases unmatched. This CDR3 comprises 14 residues. Germline loops: CDR1 MDHEN, CDR2 SYDVKM. This CDR3 is CASSSRTGERGYTF. CDR3 coding DNA: TGTGCCAGCAGTTCCCGAACAGGGGAGAGGGGCTACACCTTC.

J is TRBJ2-1 and V is TRBV20-1, with D perhaps matching TRBD1 (6 bases). Germline lookup yields CDR1 DFQATT and CDR2 SNEGSKA (reference sequence). The V end lost 6 bases, the J end lost 11 bases, and 14 bases lay between the germline ends. The CDR3 extends over 11 amino acids. The CDR3 bases are TGCAGTGCCCAGACCGGGACAAAGCAGTTCTTC. It codes for CSAQTGTKQFF.

The rearrangement uses TRBV5-4 and TRBJ2-7; D may be TRBD2 (5 bases). The CDR3 is made up of 14 amino acids. Trimming stripped 0 bases from V and 2 bases from J, with 9 bases between. Germline V gives CDR1 SGHNT, CDR2 YYREEE (reference sequence). CDR3 bases: TGTGCCAGCAGCTTGGGGGGAGTCCCCTACGAGCAGTACTTC. This sequence encodes CASSLGGVPYEQYF.

This clone was seen only once. In the same sample, other DNA sequences code for this CDR3. The chain uses TRBV28 and TRBJ2-5; D unclear. The germline V and J ends were trimmed by 9 bases and 3 bases, with 5 bases remaining between them. The germline V gene encodes CDR1 MDHEN and CDR2 SYDVKM. This CDR3 has 10 residues. The CDR3 sequence is CASGKETQYF. CDR3 in DNA: TGTGCCAGTGGCAAAGAGACCCAGTACTTC.

V and J are TRBV27 and TRBJ1-5, with 9 bases lining up with TRBD1. CDR1 and CDR2 (germline): MNHEY, SMNVEV (reference sequence). CDR3 length: 17 residues. The V and J ends lost 5 bases and 0 bases, in that order; junction bases with no gene match: 8. Here the CDR3 reads CASSPGTGKISNQPQHF. The CDR3 DNA follows: TGTGCCAGCAGTCCCGGGACAGGGAAGATTAGCAATCAGCCCCAGCATTTT.

The CDR3 loop is CASRSNGPYEQYF. The CDR3 nucleotides read TGTGCCAGCAGGTCCAACGGCCCCTACGAGCAGTACTTC. V and J are TRBV28 and TRBJ2-7; no reliable D call. V lost 6 bases to trimming and J lost 2 bases, with 11 bases between them. The CDR3 covers 13 residues. CDR1 and CDR2 (germline): MDHEN, SYDVKM.

The chain employs TRBV5-1 and TRBJ2-3; 10 nucleotides align to TRBD2. After removal of 4 bases from V and 5 bases from J, the junction contained 10 bases not matched to a gene. Germline CDR1 and CDR2: SGHRS and YFSETQ. The CDR3 spans 16 residues. The DNA of the CDR3 is TGCGCCAGCAGCGAGGAGCGGGAGGGCCTTGAAGATACGCAGTATTTT. Its translation is CASSEEREGLEDTQYF.

The chain couples TRBV4-1 to TRBJ1-5; no clear D. V dropped 1 base and J dropped 4 bases, with 8 bases sitting between them. This CDR3 has 14 amino acids. Germline V gene lookup returns CDR1 MGHRA and CDR2 YSYEKL. CDR3 bases: TGCGCCAGCAGCCAAGTGCACCTAAATCAGCCCCAGCATTTT. It translates to CASSQVHLNQPQHF.

The chain carries TRBV28 and TRBJ2-7, with 7 bases identical to TRBD1. V shed 4 bases, J shed 5 bases, and the junction held 8 bases outside the gene matches. CDR3 length: 14 amino acids. The germline V gene encodes CDR1 MDHEN and CDR2 SYDVKM. The CDR3 protein is CASSSGTEVDEQYF. The DNA for the CDR3 is TGTGCCAGCAGTTCCGGGACAGAGGTCGACGAGCAGTACTTC.

This rearrangement joins TRBV5-4 to TRBJ2-1, with 12 bases fitting TRBD2. The germline V gene has CDR1 SGHNT and CDR2 YYREEE (reference sequence). The CDR3 totals 16 residues. J lost 5 bases, V lost 0 bases, and 3 bases had no gene match. CDR3 sequence: CASSLDGLAGNNEQFF. The CDR3 nucleotides read TGTGCCAGCAGCTTGGATGGACTAGCGGGGAACAATGAGCAGTTCTTC.

This chain connects TRBV28 to TRBJ2-3; unclear D gene. V dropped 6 bases and J dropped 7 bases, with 14 bases sitting between them. The CDR3 sequence is 13 residues long. CDR1 MDHEN and CDR2 SYDVKM come from the germline V gene. The chain's CDR3 is CASSPRDSNTQYF. CDR3 DNA sequence: TGTGCCAGCAGCCCCCGAGATTCAAATACGCAGTATTTT.